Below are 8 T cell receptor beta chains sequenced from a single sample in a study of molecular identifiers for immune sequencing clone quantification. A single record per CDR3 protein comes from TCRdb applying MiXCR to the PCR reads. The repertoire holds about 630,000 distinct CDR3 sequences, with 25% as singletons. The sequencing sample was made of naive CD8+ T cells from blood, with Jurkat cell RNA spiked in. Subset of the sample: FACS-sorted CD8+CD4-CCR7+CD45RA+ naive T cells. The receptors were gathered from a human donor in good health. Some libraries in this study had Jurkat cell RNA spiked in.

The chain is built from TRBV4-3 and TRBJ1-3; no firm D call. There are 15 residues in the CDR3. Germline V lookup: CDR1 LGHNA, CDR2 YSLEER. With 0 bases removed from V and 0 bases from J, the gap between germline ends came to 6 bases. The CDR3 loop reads CASSQDWGSGNTIYF. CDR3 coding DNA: TGCGCCAGCAGCCAAGATTGGGGCTCTGGAAACACCATATATTTT.

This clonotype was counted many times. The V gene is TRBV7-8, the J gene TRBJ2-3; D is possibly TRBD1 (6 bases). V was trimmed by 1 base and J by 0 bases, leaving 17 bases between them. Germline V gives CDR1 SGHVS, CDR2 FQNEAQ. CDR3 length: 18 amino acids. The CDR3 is CASSLDRSTGSSTDTQYF. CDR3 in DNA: TGTGCCAGCAGCTTAGACAGGTCGACAGGAAGTAGCACAGATACGCAGTATTTT.

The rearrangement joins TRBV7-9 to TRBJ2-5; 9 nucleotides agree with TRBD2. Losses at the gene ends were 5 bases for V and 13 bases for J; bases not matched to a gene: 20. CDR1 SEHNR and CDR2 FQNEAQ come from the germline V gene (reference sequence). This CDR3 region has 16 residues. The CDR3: CASSLLPSGAQAPPYF. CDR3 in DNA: TGTGCCAGCAGCCTATTGCCTAGCGGGGCCCAAGCGCCCCCGTACTTC.

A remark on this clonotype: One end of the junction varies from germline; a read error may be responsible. CDR3 nucleotides: TGCAGTGTCGGGGGGCTGGGTCACAATAAGCCCCAGCATTTT. As protein: CSVGGLGHNKPQHF. The rearrangement joins TRBV20-1 to TRBJ1-5, with D perhaps matching TRBD1 (6 bases). This CDR3 has 14 residues. Germline V lookup: CDR1 DFQATT, CDR2 SNEGSKA (reference sequence).

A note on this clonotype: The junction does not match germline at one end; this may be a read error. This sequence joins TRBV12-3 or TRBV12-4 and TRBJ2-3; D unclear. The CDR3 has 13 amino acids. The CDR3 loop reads CASDGLVTDAQYF. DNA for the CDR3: TGTGCCAGCGATGGCCTAGTCACAGATGCGCAGTATTTT.

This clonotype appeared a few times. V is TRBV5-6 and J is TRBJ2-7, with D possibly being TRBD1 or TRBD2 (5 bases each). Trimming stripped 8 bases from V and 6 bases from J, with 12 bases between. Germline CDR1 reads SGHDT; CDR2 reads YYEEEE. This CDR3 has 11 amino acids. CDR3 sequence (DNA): TGTGCCAGTCATTCAGGGACCGAGCAGTACTTC. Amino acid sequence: CASHSGTEQYF.

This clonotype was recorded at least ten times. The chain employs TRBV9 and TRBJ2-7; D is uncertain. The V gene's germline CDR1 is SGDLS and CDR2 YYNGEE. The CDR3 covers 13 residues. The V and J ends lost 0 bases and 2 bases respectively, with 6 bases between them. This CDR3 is CASSVAPTYEQYF. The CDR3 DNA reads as TGTGCCAGCAGCGTAGCGCCGACCTACGAGCAGTACTTC.

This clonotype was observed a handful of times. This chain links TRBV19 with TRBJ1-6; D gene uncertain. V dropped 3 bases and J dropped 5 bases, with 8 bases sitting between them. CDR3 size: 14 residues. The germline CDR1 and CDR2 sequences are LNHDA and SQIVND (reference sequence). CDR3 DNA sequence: TGTGCCAGTAGTATGAACGGCAATAATTCACCCCTCCACTTT. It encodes CASSMNGNNSPLHF.